Each of the 22 T cell receptor beta chains below was sequenced from the same sample in a study of early T cells in non-severe SARS-CoV-2 infection. TCRdb reprocessed the 5' RACE reads via MiXCR and lists one record per CDR3 protein. The table shows 87,000 or so distinct CDR3 sequences, with more than 9% occurring only once. Sequences were obtained from whole blood. These receptors were taken from an adult who was a healthcare worker with PCR-confirmed SARS-CoV-2 infection or an uninfected control (not recorded which).

Only a few counts were recorded for this clonotype. The chain has TRBV4-3 and TRBJ2-1; 11 nucleotides align to TRBD2. The CDR3 has 16 amino acids. The J segment lost 4 bases and the V segment lost 0 bases, leaving 2 bases of the junction unmatched. CDR1 and CDR2 (germline): LGHNA, YSLEER. CDR3 loop: CASSQETSGAYNEQFF. The CDR3 bases are TGCGCCAGCAGCCAAGAGACTAGCGGGGCTTACAATGAGCAGTTCTTC.

The V gene is TRBV20-1, the J gene TRBJ1-5; TRBD1 is a possible D gene (6 bases). Germline assignment: CDR1 DFQATT and CDR2 SNEGSKA (reference sequence). The CDR3 runs to 15 residues. Between the trimmed V and J ends, which lost 5 bases and 5 bases, there was a span of 19 bases. The CDR3 DNA follows: TGCAGTGCTCTGGGGGCAGCTGGGGAGGATCAGCCCCAGCATTTT. It yields the protein CSALGAAGEDQPQHF.

This clonotype was observed a handful of times. The chain combines TRBV20-1 with TRBJ2-1; D not resolved. Germline V gene lookup returns CDR1 DFQATT and CDR2 SNEGSKA (reference sequence). V was trimmed by 3 bases and J by 0 bases, leaving 9 bases between them. The CDR3 spans 14 residues. The CDR3: CSASPIDSYNEQFF. The DNA for the CDR3 is TGCAGTGCTAGTCCAATCGACTCCTACAATGAGCAGTTCTTC.

This clonotype was seen ten or more times. The chain links TRBV4-3 to TRBJ2-1, with 9 bases matching TRBD1. This CDR3 region has 15 residues. From germline, CDR1 is LGHNA and CDR2 YSLEER. V was clipped by 0 bases and J by 10 bases; unmatched bases: 7. Here the CDR3 DNA reads TGCGCCAGCAGCCAAGAGTGGGACAGGGTTCTCGAGCAGTTCTTC. As protein: CASSQEWDRVLEQFF.

This clonotype was counted many times. The rearrangement uses TRBV5-6 and TRBJ2-1, with D tentatively TRBD1 or TRBD2 (5 bases each). This CDR3 contains 12 residues. Trimming cost V 2 bases and J 7 bases, with 7 bases left between them. CDR1 SGHDT and CDR2 YYEEEE come from the germline V gene. As DNA, the CDR3 is TGTGCCAGCAGCTTTTGGGGGAATGAGCAGTTCTTC. Protein product: CASSFWGNEQFF.

The chain is built from TRBV21-1 and TRBJ2-5; TRBD1, the D gene given by the table, was not confirmed from the DNA. TRBV21-1 is an annotated pseudogene. This CDR3 comprises 16 residues. DNA of the CDR3: TGTGCCAGCAGCAAAGAGGGGGGGGCGCAGAGAGAGACCCAGTACTTC. Protein sequence: CASSKEGGAQRETQYF.

In this sample, this clonotype turned up a few times. The rearrangement joins TRBV20-1 to TRBJ2-5, with 7 bases identical to TRBD2. Germline loops: CDR1 DFQATT, CDR2 SNEGSKA (reference sequence). The length of the CDR3 is 13 residues. V lost 5 bases and J lost 2; bases outside the gene matches: 5. The CDR3 protein is CSAEERGQETQYF. Written as DNA, the CDR3 is TGCAGTGCTGAGGAGCGGGGACAAGAGACCCAGTACTTC.

This clonotype was seen ten or more times. The chain has TRBV29-1 and TRBJ2-5, with D unresolved. Germline V gene data show CDR1 as SQVTM and CDR2 as ANQGSEA. V dropped 7 bases and J dropped 2 bases, with 11 bases sitting between them. The CDR3 has 12 residues. Written as DNA, the CDR3 is TGCAGCGGAGGACCAACTCAAGAGACCCAGTACTTC. It translates to CSGGPTQETQYF.

In this sample, this clonotype turned up many times. V and J are TRBV19 and TRBJ1-5; no clear D. Germline V gene lookup returns CDR1 LNHDA and CDR2 SQIVND (reference sequence). Trimming took 4 bases from V and 0 from J, leaving 16 bases between them. There are 17 residues in the CDR3. The CDR3 nucleotides are TGTGCCAGTAGTACCGGACGGGGAGCTTATAGCAATCAGCCCCAGCATTTT. It encodes CASSTGRGAYSNQPQHF.

The chain employs TRBV9 and TRBJ2-5; D ambiguous. The V and J ends lost 4 bases and 0 bases respectively, with 13 bases between them. The germline gives CDR1 SGDLS, CDR2 YYNGEE. This CDR3 has 15 residues. CDR3 sequence reads: CASSLGASYQETQYF. For the CDR3, the DNA is TGTGCCAGCAGCCTAGGCGCTTCGTACCAAGAGACCCAGTACTTC.

V is TRBV29-1 and J is TRBJ1-1; perhaps TRBD1 as D (5 bases). V lost 7 bases to trimming and J lost 0 bases, with 18 bases between them. The length of the CDR3 is 15 residues. Germline lookup yields CDR1 SQVTM and CDR2 ANQGSEA. Written as DNA, the CDR3 is TGCAGCGCCGCCCCACCGGGACGGTTGAACACTGAAGCTTTCTTT. Protein: CSAAPPGRLNTEAFF.

This clonotype occurred a few times. The chain links TRBV6-4 to TRBJ2-1, with D perhaps TRBD2 (6 bases). This CDR3 spans 14 amino acids. Germline V CDR1 and CDR2: MRHNA, SNTAGT. V was cut by 6 bases and J by 2 bases, with 11 bases left in between. The CDR3 loop reads CASRGLPAYNEQFF. The CDR3 region has the DNA TGTGCCAGCAGGGGACTCCCAGCCTACAATGAGCAGTTCTTC.

The sample holds many counts of this clonotype. The chain has TRBV5-5 and TRBJ2-1; 7 bases fit TRBD1. CDR3 length: 16 residues. CDR1 SGHKS and CDR2 YYEKEE come from the germline V gene (reference sequence). J lost 10 bases, V lost 2 bases, and 15 bases had no gene match. The DNA for the CDR3 is TGTGCCAGCAGCTTCTTCGGACAGGTCCCCCATATGGAGCAGTTCTTC. This sequence encodes CASSFFGQVPHMEQFF.

This clonotype appeared a few times. The chain uses TRBV12-3 or TRBV12-4 and TRBJ2-5; D remains ambiguous. This CDR3 has 15 amino acids. V lost 4 bases and J 3 bases, leaving 15 bases between the germline ends. The CDR3 bases are TGTGCCAGCAGTTCCCTGCCCCGGTCGGAAGAGACCCAGTACTTC. Protein sequence: CASSSLPRSEETQYF.

This clonotype qualifies as medium-sized. The V and J genes are TRBV24-1 and TRBJ2-3, with D perhaps TRBD2 (5 bases). Between the trimmed V and J ends, which lost 3 bases and 6 bases, there was a span of 12 bases. Germline CDR1 KGHDR, CDR2 SFDVKD. This CDR3 is built from 14 residues. The CDR3 DNA is TGTGCCACCAGTGATGGGTGGGAGTTTGATACGCAGTATTTT. Encoded protein: CATSDGWEFDTQYF.

CDR3 region: CASSGEQGISTEAFF. CDR3 in DNA: TGCGCCAGCAGCGGTGAACAGGGAATCTCCACTGAAGCTTTCTTT. The chain joins TRBV5-1 to TRBJ1-1, with D maybe TRBD1 (6 bases). Looked up from germline, CDR1 is SGHRS and CDR2 is YFSETQ. The CDR3 is 15 amino acids. Trimming took 4 bases from V and 4 from J, leaving 17 bases between them. Full variable domain (remainder filled in from reference TRBV5-1 and TRBJ1-1): KAGVTQTPRYLIKTRGQQVTLSCSPISGHRSVSWYQQTPGQGLQFLFEYFSETQRNKGNFPGRFSGRQFSNSRSEMNVSTLELGDSALYLCASSGEQGISTEAFFGQGTRLTVV.

The gene calls are TRBV6-6 and TRBJ2-1; TRBD1 aligns across 7 bases. V lost 4 bases to trimming and J lost 9 bases; unmatched junction nucleotides: 3. The V gene's germline CDR1 is MNHNY and CDR2 SVGAGI (reference sequence). The CDR3 contains 12 residues. The CDR3 bases are TGTGCCAGCAGTTGGACAGGCGTTGAGCAGTTCTTC. The encoded protein is CASSWTGVEQFF.

The chain combines TRBV5-4 with TRBJ2-5, with 11 nucleotides matching TRBD2. CDR1 and CDR2 from the germline V gene are SGHNT and YYREEE (reference sequence). Losses at the gene ends were 3 bases for V and 4 bases for J; bases not matched to a gene: 8. The CDR3 has 16 residues. CDR3 region: CASSSKIAGGAETQYF. CDR3 coding DNA: TGTGCCAGCAGCTCGAAAATAGCGGGAGGGGCAGAGACCCAGTACTTC.

V usage is TRBV7-9 and J usage is TRBJ2-2; the match to TRBD2 covers 14 bases. CDR1 and CDR2 from the germline V gene are SEHNR and FQNEAQ (reference sequence). Germline trimming cut 6 bases from V and 1 base from J; bases unmatched to any gene: 4. The CDR3 covers 17 residues. CDR3 in DNA: TGTGCCAGCAGACGACTAGCGGGAGGGAGGAACACCGGGGAGCTGTTTTTT. This codes for CASRRLAGGRNTGELFF.

This clonotype was counted between two and nine times. The CDR3 DNA reads TGTGCCAGCAGGGAGACGTGGGGCACTGAAGCTTTCTTT. Protein: CASRETWGTEAFF. The chain joins TRBV6-2 or TRBV6-3 to TRBJ1-1, with D uncertain. Germline V gene lookup returns CDR1 MNHEY and CDR2 SVGEGT. This CDR3 region has 13 residues. Trimming left V 6 bases short and J 4 bases short, with 12 bases between.

There are a few counts of this clonotype. The chain uses TRBV18 and TRBJ2-5; the D gene could be TRBD1 or TRBD2 (6 bases each). CDR1 and CDR2 from the germline V gene are KGHSH and LQKENI. The germline V and J ends were trimmed by 5 bases and 2 bases, with 15 bases remaining between them. This CDR3 is 15 amino acids long. CDR3 nucleotide sequence: TGTGCCAGCTCAAATGACCCGGGGGCACAAGAGACCCAGTACTTC. It translates to CASSNDPGAQETQYF.

The rearrangement uses TRBV6-2 or TRBV6-3 and TRBJ1-2; D is possibly TRBD1 (5 bases). The germline V gene has CDR1 MNHEY and CDR2 SVGEGT. Trimming took 6 bases from V and 0 from J, leaving 11 bases between them. This CDR3 spans 14 amino acids. The CDR3 DNA reads TGTGCCAGCAGCCTCCGGACAACTAACTATGGCTACACCTTC. It encodes CASSLRTTNYGYTF.